This T cell receptor beta chain derives from a study of blood T cell repertoires in COVID-19. Study at large: Donors in the United States, Italy and Spain gave samples during acute or convalescent COVID-19. Sample material is recorded as cDNA or gDNA derived from T cells, B-cell-depleted T cells, or PBMCs.

In the study's own analysis: For nucleated cells, counts were estimated from reference gene primer amplification. Clones were read by immunoSEQ multiplex PCR, and TCRdb kept only the in-frame ones, dropping some. V, J and clone size are those of that table, while D and trimming were read from the DNA. The sample has some 150,000 clones, approximately 83% seen once. The CDR3 totals 14 residues. The receptor was derived from a man in his sixties or seventies with acute or convalescent COVID-19. The specimen sequenced was peripheral blood. This chain links TRBV21-1 with TRBJ1-1. TRBV21-1 is recorded as a pseudogene. The CDR3 coding sequence is TGTGCCAGCAGCAAAAGAATCCCGGACACTGAAGCTTTCTTT. Amino acid sequence: CASSKRIPDTEAFF.